These 22 T cell receptor beta chains came from one sample sequenced in a study of Graves' ophthalmopathy and Graves' hyperthyroidism. The sequenced template was RNA, covering the TCR beta CDR3 region. Amplification began with first-round RT-PCR using HTBI primers, then second-round multiplex PCR was performed. TCRdb fed the multiplex PCR reads into MiXCR, producing one record per CDR3 protein. This table has approximately 640,000 distinct CDR3 sequences, over 40% appearing once. Sample: peripheral blood. Receptor source: an adult man with Graves' ophthalmopathy.

A note on this clonotype: A much larger clone is a single base away; this may be a read error. The chain is built from TRBV7-6 and TRBJ2-7, with 10 bases lining up with TRBD1. This CDR3 is 16 amino acids long. Trimming at V came to 8 bases and at J to 0 bases, leaving 10 bases not matched to a gene. Germline loops: CDR1 SGHVS, CDR2 FNYEAQ. The CDR3 DNA reads as TGTGCCAGCGGCCGAGACAGGGGGCCTACCTCCTACGAGCAGTACTTC. Its translation: CASGRDRGPTSYEQYF.

This clonotype was recorded a few times. V and J are TRBV7-9 and TRBJ2-7, with TRBD2 matching over 9 bases. Germline V gives CDR1 SEHNR, CDR2 FQNEAQ (reference sequence). J lost 3 bases, V lost 0 bases, and 12 bases had no gene match. The CDR3 runs to 18 residues. CDR3 bases: TGTGCCAGCAGCTTAGCTAGCGGGAGCAGCTACCAATACTACGAGCAGTACTTC. This encodes CASSLASGSSYQYYEQYF.

This chain links TRBV9 with TRBJ2-5; 8 nucleotides line up with TRBD2. The germline CDR1 and CDR2 sequences are SGDLS and YYNGEE. V dropped 3 bases and J dropped 5; count of bases not matched to a gene: 3. CDR3 length: 13 amino acids. The CDR3 spells CASSAGGVETQYF. The CDR3 bases are TGTGCCAGCAGCGCGGGGGGGGTGGAGACCCAGTACTTC.

As concerns this clonotype: A much larger clone is a single base away; this may be a read error. A read error is likely, as this CDR3 ends without the conserved phenylalanine or tryptophan. The chain employs TRBV12-5 and TRBJ1-2; TRBD1 matches 7 bases. In germline, CDR1 is LGHNT, CDR2 FRNRAP. V dropped 0 bases and J dropped 1; count of bases not matched to a gene: 5. This CDR3 comprises 16 residues. CDR3 residues: CASGLVTGAVNYGYTL. The CDR3 nucleotides are TGTGCTAGTGGTTTGGTAACAGGGGCAGTTAACTATGGCTACACCCTC.

This clonotype was counted at least ten times. V and J are TRBV12-3 or TRBV12-4 and TRBJ1-1; TRBD1 might be the D (5 bases). The V end lost 8 bases, the J end lost 2 bases, and 12 bases lay between the germline ends. CDR3 size: 13 residues. CDR3 nucleotides: TGTGCCAGCCTCAGGGTAACCAACACTGAAGCTTTCTTT. Its translation: CASLRVTNTEAFF.

In the case of this clonotype: A single base separates this from a much larger clone, so it may be a read error. J is TRBJ2-5 and V is TRBV6-2 or TRBV6-3; no clear D. Germline-derived CDR1 and CDR2 are MNHEY and SVGEGT. This CDR3 contains 13 residues. The CDR3 nucleotides are TGTGCCAGCAGTGTTTCCCGGCCGCAGACCCAGCACTTC. Protein: CASSVSRPQTQHF.

The chain has TRBV29-1 and TRBJ2-1; no firm D call. This CDR3 is built from 15 residues. Germline CDR1 and CDR2: SQVTM and ANQGSEA. The V gene lost 4 bases and the J gene lost 0 bases, with 13 bases spanning the gap. The CDR3 bases are TGCAGCGTTGTAACCGCCTTAAGCTCCTACAATGAGCAGTTCTTC. Translating it yields CSVVTALSSYNEQFF.

In its sample, this clonotype was seen many times. The V and J genes are TRBV20-1 and TRBJ2-6; unclear D gene. The germline V and J ends were trimmed by 4 bases and 0 bases, with 7 bases remaining between them. The CDR3 has 14 residues. The germline V gene has CDR1 DFQATT and CDR2 SNEGSKA (reference sequence). The CDR3 spells CSAIRDSGANVLTF. DNA of the CDR3: TGCAGTGCTATCCGAGACTCTGGGGCCAACGTCCTGACTTTC.

This clonotype was counted ten times or more. This chain joins TRBV12-3 or TRBV12-4 and TRBJ1-2; 9 bases agree with TRBD1. Losses at the gene ends were 4 bases for V and 1 base for J; bases not matched to a gene: 10. The CDR3 is made up of 17 amino acids. CDR3 loop: CASSSPAGQGDNYGYTF. The CDR3 DNA is TGTGCCAGCAGTTCCCCCGCGGGACAGGGCGATAACTATGGCTACACCTTC.

The chain recombines TRBV2 with TRBJ1-3; TRBD1 matches 8 bases. The junction had 7 bases not matched to a gene; V was cut back by 4 bases and J by 2 bases. The CDR3 is 16 amino acids. Per the germline V gene, CDR1 is SNHLY and CDR2 is FYNNEI. CDR3 sequence: CASSGGRGRTGNTIYF. CDR3 nucleotide sequence: TGTGCCAGCAGTGGAGGCAGGGGGCGGACTGGAAACACCATATATTTT.

This clonotype was recorded many times. The chain employs TRBV25-1 and TRBJ2-7; D may match TRBD1 or TRBD2 (5 bases each). Germline CDR1 is MGHDK and CDR2 is SYGVNS. V was pared by 7 bases and J by 6 bases, with 16 bases between. There are 13 residues in the CDR3. The CDR3 reads CASTRGDGSEQYF. In nucleotides, the CDR3 is TGTGCCAGCACCAGAGGGGACGGATCCGAGCAGTACTTC.

At least ten counts were recorded for this clonotype. The chain carries TRBV6-6 and TRBJ1-5, with D unclear. The CDR3 is 12 residues long. Germline V lookup: CDR1 MNHNY, CDR2 SVGAGI (reference sequence). Trimming shortened V by 6 bases and J by 7 bases, and 10 bases separated the two germline ends. Here the CDR3 reads CASRTGYQPQHF. The CDR3 DNA reads TGTGCCAGCAGAACCGGGTACCAGCCCCAGCATTTT.

In the case of this clonotype: Given the absence of the conserved phenylalanine or tryptophan at the CDR3 end, a read error is likely. The DNA is omitted, as the CDR3 cannot be located on it reliably, and the CDR3 follows TCRdb's listing. V usage is TRBV29-1 and J usage is TRBJ1-4. The CDR3 numbers 8 amino acids, ends counted. Germline lookup yields CDR1 SQVTM and CDR2 ANQGSEA. CDR3: CSGERANY.

The rearrangement joins TRBV10-3 to TRBJ2-5; D tentatively fits TRBD1 or TRBD2 (5 bases each). Trimming removed 2 bases at V and 9 bases at J, with 13 bases between. CDR3 length: 13 residues. CDR1 and CDR2 from the germline V gene are ENHRY and SYGVKD. CDR3 nucleotide sequence: TGTGCCATCAGTGAGGGCAGGGAGCAGCCCCAGTACTTC. It encodes CAISEGREQPQYF.

The chain combines TRBV7-2 with TRBJ1-1; 8 bases match TRBD1. This CDR3 region has 14 residues. CDR1 SGHTA and CDR2 FQGNSA come from the germline V gene. Trimming removed 4 bases from V and 9 bases from J; junction bases left unmatched: 10. In DNA form, the CDR3 reads TGTGCCAGCAGCTGGACAGGGAGACCCACCCAAGCTTTCTTT. Amino acid sequence: CASSWTGRPTQAFF.

This sequence joins TRBV12-3 or TRBV12-4 and TRBJ2-2; 8 bases align to TRBD2. The CDR3 loop spans 16 amino acids. Trimming took 3 bases from V and 3 from J; bases not matched to a gene: 6. The CDR3 sequence is CASSLGRGGYTGELFF. CDR3 nucleotides: TGTGCCAGCAGTTTGGGCCGGGGGGGCTACACCGGGGAGCTGTTTTTT.

This clonotype was seen repeatedly, ten times or more. The chain employs TRBV10-3 and TRBJ2-2, with 8 bases matching TRBD1. Germline V lookup: CDR1 ENHRY, CDR2 SYGVKD. Losses at the gene ends were 6 bases for V and 5 bases for J; bases not matched to a gene: 2. The length of the CDR3 is 13 residues. Here the CDR3 DNA reads TGTGCCATCAGGAGACAGGGGACCGGGGAGCTGTTTTTT. Translated, it gives CAIRRQGTGELFF.

The J gene is TRBJ2-7, the V gene TRBV7-2; 10 nucleotides line up with TRBD1. The CDR3 spans 14 residues. V dropped 4 bases and J dropped 6; count of bases not matched to a gene: 6. Germline values: CDR1 SGHTA, CDR2 FQGNSA. CDR3 nucleotides: TGTGCCAGCAGCTCGGGACAGGGGAACTTCGAGCAGTACTTC. Translating it yields CASSSGQGNFEQYF.

As regards this clonotype: A much larger clone lies a single base off, so this may be a read error. The chain links TRBV9 to TRBJ1-1; D remains ambiguous. CDR3 size: 15 residues. Germline V CDR1 and CDR2: SGDLS, YYNGEE. V dropped 1 base and J dropped 4 bases, with 14 bases sitting between them. CDR3 nucleotides: TGTGCCAGCAGCGTAAGTGCCTCCCGTGGCACTGAAGCTTTCTTT. This translates into CASSVSASRGTEAFF.

The chain couples TRBV9 to TRBJ2-5; no definite D call. Germline V CDR1 and CDR2: SGDLS, YYNGEE. Trimming left V 5 bases short and J 4 bases short, with 18 bases between. This CDR3 has 15 residues. In nucleotides, the CDR3 is TGTGCCAGCAGACTCTACCCGGACCGATTAGAGACCCAGTACTTC. This encodes CASRLYPDRLETQYF.

The chain links TRBV5-8 to TRBJ2-2, with D possibly being TRBD1 (5 bases). This CDR3 has 12 residues. Germline assignment: CDR1 SGHTS and CDR2 YDEGEE. Deletions cut 6 bases from V and 4 bases from J, with 7 bases between. The CDR3 DNA reads TGTGCCAGCACAGGGCTCACCGGGGAGCTGTTTTTT. Translated, it gives CASTGLTGELFF.

This clonotype was observed a few times. V usage is TRBV2 and J usage is TRBJ1-1; D perhaps matches TRBD1 (6 bases). CDR3 length: 15 amino acids. The germline gives CDR1 SNHLY, CDR2 FYNNEI. The V end was cut by 8 bases, the J end by 1 base, with 17 bases between. Here the CDR3 DNA reads TGTGCCAGCCGTGGAGGGGGGACCTGGAACACTGAAGCTTTCTTT. It specifies CASRGGGTWNTEAFF.